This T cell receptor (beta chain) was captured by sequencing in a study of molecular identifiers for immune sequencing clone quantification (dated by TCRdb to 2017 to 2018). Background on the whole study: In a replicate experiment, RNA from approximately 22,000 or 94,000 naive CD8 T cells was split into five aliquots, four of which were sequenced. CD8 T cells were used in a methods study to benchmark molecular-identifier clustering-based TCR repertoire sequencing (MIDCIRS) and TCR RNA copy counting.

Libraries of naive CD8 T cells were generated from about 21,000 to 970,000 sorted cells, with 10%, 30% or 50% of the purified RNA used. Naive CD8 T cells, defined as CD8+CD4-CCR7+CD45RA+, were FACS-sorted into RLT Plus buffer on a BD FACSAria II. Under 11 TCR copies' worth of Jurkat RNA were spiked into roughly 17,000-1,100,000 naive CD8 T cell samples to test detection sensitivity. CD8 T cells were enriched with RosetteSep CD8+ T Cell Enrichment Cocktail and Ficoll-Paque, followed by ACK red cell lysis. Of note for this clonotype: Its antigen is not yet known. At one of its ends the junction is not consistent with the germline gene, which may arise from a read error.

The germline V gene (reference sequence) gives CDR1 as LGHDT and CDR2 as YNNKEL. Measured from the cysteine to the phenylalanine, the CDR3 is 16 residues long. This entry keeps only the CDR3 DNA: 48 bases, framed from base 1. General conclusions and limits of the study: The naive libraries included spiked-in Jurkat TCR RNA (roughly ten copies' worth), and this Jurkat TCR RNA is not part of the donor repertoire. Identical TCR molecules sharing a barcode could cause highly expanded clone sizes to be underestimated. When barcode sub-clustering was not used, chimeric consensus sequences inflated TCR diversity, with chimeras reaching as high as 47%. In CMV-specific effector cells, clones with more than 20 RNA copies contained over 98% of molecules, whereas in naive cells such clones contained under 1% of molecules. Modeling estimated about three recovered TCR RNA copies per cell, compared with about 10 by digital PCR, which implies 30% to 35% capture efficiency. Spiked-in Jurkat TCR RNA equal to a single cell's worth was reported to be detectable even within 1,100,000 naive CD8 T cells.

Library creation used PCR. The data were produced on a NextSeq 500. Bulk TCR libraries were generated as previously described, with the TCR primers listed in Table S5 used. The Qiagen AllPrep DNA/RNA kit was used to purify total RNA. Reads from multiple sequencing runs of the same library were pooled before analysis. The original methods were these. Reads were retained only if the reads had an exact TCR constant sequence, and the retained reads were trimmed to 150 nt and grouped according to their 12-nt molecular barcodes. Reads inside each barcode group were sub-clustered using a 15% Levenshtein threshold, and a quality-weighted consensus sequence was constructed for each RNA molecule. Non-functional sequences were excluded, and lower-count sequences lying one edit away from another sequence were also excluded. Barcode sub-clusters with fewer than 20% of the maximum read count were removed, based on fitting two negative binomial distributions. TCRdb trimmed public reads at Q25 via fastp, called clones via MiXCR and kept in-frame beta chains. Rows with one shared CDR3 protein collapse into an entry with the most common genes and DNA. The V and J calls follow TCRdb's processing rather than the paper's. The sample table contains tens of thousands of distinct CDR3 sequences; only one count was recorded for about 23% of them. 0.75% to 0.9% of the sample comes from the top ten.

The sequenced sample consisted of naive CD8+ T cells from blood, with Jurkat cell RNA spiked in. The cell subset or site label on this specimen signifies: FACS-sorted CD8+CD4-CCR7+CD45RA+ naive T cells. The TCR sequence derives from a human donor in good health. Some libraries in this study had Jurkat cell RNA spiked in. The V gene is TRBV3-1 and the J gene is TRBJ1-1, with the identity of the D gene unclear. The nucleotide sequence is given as TGTGCCAGCAGCCAAGGTTCAACAGCTATGAACACTGAAGCTTCCTTT. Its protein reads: CASSQGSTAMNTEASF.